The 6 T cell receptor beta chains below were found in one sample sequenced in a study of control samples from healthy donors and cancer patients. Data came from immunoSEQ multiplex PCR; TCRdb stores just in-frame clones and leaves some out. This sample has tens of thousands of clones; 90% occur once, and the top ten carry less than 7%. The specimen was PBMCs. All receptors come from a man aged 55 to 70 with colorectal cancer.

The CDR3 sequence is CASSADPPGQGTDTQYF. For the CDR3, the DNA is TGTGCCAGTAGTGCCGACCCACCGGGACAGGGTACAGATACGCAGTATTTT. The rearrangement links TRBV19 to TRBJ2-3, with TRBD1 matching 9 bases. Germline CDR1 reads LNHDA; CDR2 reads SQIVND (reference sequence). CDR3 length: 17 amino acids. With V trimmed by 5 bases and J by 3 bases, 12 bases remained unmatched.

This rearrangement joins TRBV4-1 to TRBJ1-5; 9 bases line up with TRBD1. The CDR3 loop spans 17 amino acids. Germline V gene data show CDR1 as MGHRA and CDR2 as YSYEKL. Losses at the gene ends were 3 bases for V and 9 bases for J; bases not matched to a gene: 15. CDR3: CASSQKTPGQGGGPQHF. CDR3 coding DNA: TGCGCCAGCAGCCAGAAGACCCCGGGACAGGGAGGGGGGCCCCAGCATTTT.

This clone was counted once. The V call is TRBV5-1, the J call TRBJ1-2; 8 bases agree with TRBD1. CDR3 size: 14 residues. After removal of 2 bases from V and 8 bases from J, the junction contained 8 bases not matched to a gene. Germline V gene sequence: CDR1 SGHRS, CDR2 YFSETQ. The chain's CDR3 is CASSLGGQGSGYTF. The CDR3 nucleotides are TGCGCCAGCAGCTTAGGTGGACAGGGTAGCGGCTACACCTTC.

The chain uses TRBV6-2 or TRBV6-3 and TRBJ1-5; D is undetermined. The CDR3 has 14 amino acids. With 5 bases removed from V and 4 bases from J, the gap between germline ends came to 12 bases. CDR1 is MNHEY and CDR2 is SVGEGT in the germline V gene. The CDR3 DNA reads as TGTGCCAGCAGTACCAGGTCCCTTAATCAGCCCCAGCATTTT. It yields the protein CASSTRSLNQPQHF.

V is TRBV6-6 and J is TRBJ1-2; D may be TRBD1 (6 bases). Germline CDR1 and CDR2: MNHNY and SVGAGI (reference sequence). This CDR3 comprises 13 residues. Trimming removed 9 bases at V and 5 bases at J, with 16 bases between. CDR3 nucleotides: TGTGCCAGTCAGAGGGACACTTATTATGGCTACACCTTC. Encoded protein: CASQRDTYYGYTF.

The chain couples TRBV10-2 to TRBJ1-2; 7 bases align to TRBD1. Per germline, CDR1 WSHSY and CDR2 SAAADI. J lost 0 bases, V lost 6 bases, and 7 bases had no gene match. CDR3 size: 15 residues. The CDR3 bases are TGCGCCAGCAGCGGGACAGTTACCTCTAACTATGGCTACACCTTC. It is translated as CASSGTVTSNYGYTF.